This T cell receptor (beta chain) was identified in a study of T cells expressing NK-cell markers. TCRdb re-called the 5' RACE reads and shows each CDR3 protein once, DNA omitted. This repertoire includes 550,000 or so distinct CDR3 sequences. Sequenced: blood T cells: a sorted CD56 or NKG2C T cell subset, CD4+ or CD8+ T cells, or bulk PBMC T cells (not recorded which). This clonotype was obtained from a man younger than 30 in good health.

CDR3 in amino acids: CATSDLKGGASNQPQHF. The chain links TRBV24-1 to TRBJ1-5; the D gene TCRdb calls, TRBD1, cannot be checked with no DNA. Germline CDR1 reads KGHDR; CDR2 reads SFDVKD. The CDR3 runs 17 residues.